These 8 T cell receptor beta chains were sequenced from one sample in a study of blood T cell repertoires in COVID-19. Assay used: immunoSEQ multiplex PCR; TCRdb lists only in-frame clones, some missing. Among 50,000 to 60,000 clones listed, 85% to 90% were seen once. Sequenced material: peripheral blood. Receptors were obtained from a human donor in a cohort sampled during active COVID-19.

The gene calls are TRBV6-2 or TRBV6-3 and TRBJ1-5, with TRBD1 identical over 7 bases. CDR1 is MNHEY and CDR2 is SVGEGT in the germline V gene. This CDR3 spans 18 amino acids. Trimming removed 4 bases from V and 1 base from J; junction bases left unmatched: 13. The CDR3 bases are TGTGCCAGCAGTTGGACAGGCGAAAGCGTGGTGAGCAATCAGCCCCAGCATTTT. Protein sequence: CASSWTGESVVSNQPQHF.

For the CDR3, the DNA is TGTGCCAGCAGTGGGGACGGGGGCCAGTACTTC. Protein sequence: CASSGDGGQYF. The chain links TRBV2 to TRBJ2-5, with D perhaps TRBD2 (6 bases). Trimming removed 4 bases from V and 10 bases from J, with 10 bases in between. The length of the CDR3 is 11 residues. Germline V gene data show CDR1 as SNHLY and CDR2 as FYNNEI. The full variable domain, in which reference TRBV2 and TRBJ2-5 provide the parts outside the CDR3, is EPEVTQTPSHQVTQMGQEVILRCVPISNHLYFYWYRQILGQKVEFLVSFYNNEISEKSEIFDDQFSVERPDGSNFTLKIRSTKLEDSAMYFCASSGDGGQYFGPGTRLLVL.

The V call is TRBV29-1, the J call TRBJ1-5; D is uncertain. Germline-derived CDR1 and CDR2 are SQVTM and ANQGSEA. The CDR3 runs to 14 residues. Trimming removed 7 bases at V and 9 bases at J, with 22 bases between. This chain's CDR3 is CSAKIGGALGPQHF. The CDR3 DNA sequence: TGCAGCGCCAAAATAGGAGGAGCCCTCGGGCCCCAGCATTTT.

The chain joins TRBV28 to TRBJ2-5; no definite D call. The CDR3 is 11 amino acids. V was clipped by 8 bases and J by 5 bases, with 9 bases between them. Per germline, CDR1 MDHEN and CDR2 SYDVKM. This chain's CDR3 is CASSQRETQYF. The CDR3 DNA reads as TGTGCCAGCTCCCAGAGGGAGACCCAGTACTTC.

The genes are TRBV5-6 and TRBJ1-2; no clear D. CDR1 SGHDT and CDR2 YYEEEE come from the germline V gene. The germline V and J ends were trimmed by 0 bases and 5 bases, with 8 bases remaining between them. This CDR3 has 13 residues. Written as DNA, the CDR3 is TGTGCCAGCAGCTTGGACAGAGATTATGGCTACACCTTC. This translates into CASSLDRDYGYTF.

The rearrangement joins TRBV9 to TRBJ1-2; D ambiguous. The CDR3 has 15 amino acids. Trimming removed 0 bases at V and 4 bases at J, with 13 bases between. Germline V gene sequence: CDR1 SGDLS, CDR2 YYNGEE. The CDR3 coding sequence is TGTGCCAGCAGCGTAGGGGGATCGGGAGCCTATGGCTACACCTTC. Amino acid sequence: CASSVGGSGAYGYTF.

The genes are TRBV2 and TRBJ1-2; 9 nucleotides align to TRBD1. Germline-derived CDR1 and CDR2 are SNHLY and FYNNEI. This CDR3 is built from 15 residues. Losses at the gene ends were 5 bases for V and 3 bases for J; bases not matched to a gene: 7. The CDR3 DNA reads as TGTGCCAGCAGTCGAGCGGGACAGGGTGACTATGGCTACACCTTC. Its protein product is CASSRAGQGDYGYTF.

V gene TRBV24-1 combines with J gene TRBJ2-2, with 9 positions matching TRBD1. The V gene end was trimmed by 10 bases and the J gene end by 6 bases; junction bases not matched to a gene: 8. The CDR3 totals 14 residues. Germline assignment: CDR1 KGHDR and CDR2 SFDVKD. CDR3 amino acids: CATSRDRVAGELFF. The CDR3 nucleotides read TGTGCCACTAGCCGGGACAGGGTGGCCGGGGAGCTGTTTTTT.